The rows below give T cell receptor beta chains drawn from one sample of a study of cytomegalovirus exposure and HLA in healthy donors. Produced via immunoSEQ multiplex PCR; TCRdb's table is partial and in-frame only. Of some 180,000 clones listed, roughly 85% are singletons. Sequenced material: PBMCs. All receptors come from a woman aged 30 to 39 in good health and CMV-seropositive. Each CDR3 is given with its conserved first and last residue. The order of the fields is J gene, D gene, clone size, V gene, CDR3 protein, CDR3 DNA. A D gene is named only where the DNA matches it firmly. Where a row states a size, it is once, few, many or the class of an expanded clone; other rows omit it.

J gene: TRBJ2-1; D gene: -; clone size: -; V gene: TRBV4-2; CDR3 protein: CASSQVSRGNEQFF; CDR3 DNA: TGTGCCAGCAGCCAAGTTTCCAGGGGTAATGAGCAGTTCTTC
J gene: TRBJ2-7; D gene: -; clone size: -; V gene: TRBV11-3; CDR3 protein: CASSLPPGEQYF; CDR3 DNA: TGTGCCAGCAGCTTACCGCCCGGCGAGCAGTACTTC
J gene: TRBJ2-7; D gene: TRBD1; clone size: -; V gene: TRBV7-6; CDR3 protein: CASSPGQGGSYEQYF; CDR3 DNA: TGTGCCAGCAGCCCTGGACAGGGGGGCTCCTACGAGCAGTACTTC
J gene: TRBJ1-2; D gene: TRBD1; clone size: few; V gene: TRBV7-9; CDR3 protein: CASSDLDRNYGYTF; CDR3 DNA: TGTGCCAGCAGCGATTTGGACAGGAACTATGGCTACACCTTC
J gene: TRBJ2-7; D gene: -; clone size: -; V gene: TRBV12-5; CDR3 protein: CASGLLDSYEQYF; CDR3 DNA: TGTGCTAGTGGTTTACTTGACAGCTACGAGCAGTACTTC
J gene: TRBJ1-5; D gene: TRBD1; clone size: -; V gene: TRBV19; CDR3 protein: CASSIAGGTGSPHF; CDR3 DNA: TGTGCCAGTAGTATAGCGGGAGGGACAGGGTCTCCGCATTTT
J gene: TRBJ1-2; D gene: TRBD1; clone size: -; V gene: TRBV6-6; CDR3 protein: CASSYDPGGYYGYTF; CDR3 DNA: TGTGCCAGCAGTTACGATCCAGGGGGCTACTATGGCTACACCTTC
J gene: TRBJ2-3; D gene: -; clone size: -; V gene: TRBV28; CDR3 protein: CASSFYAGPSTDTQYF; CDR3 DNA: TGTGCCAGCAGTTTTTATGCGGGCCCTAGCACAGATACGCAGTATTTT
J gene: TRBJ2-7; D gene: TRBD1; clone size: -; V gene: TRBV7-9; CDR3 protein: CASSHGDRPSYEQYF; CDR3 DNA: TGTGCCAGCAGCCACGGGGACAGACCCTCCTACGAGCAGTACTTC
J gene: TRBJ2-1; D gene: TRBD2; clone size: -; V gene: TRBV4-1; CDR3 protein: CASSQGPHPAGGFYNEQFF; CDR3 DNA: TGCGCCAGCAGCCAAGGCCCCCATCCGGCGGGAGGGTTCTACAATGAGCAGTTCTTC